The 25 T cell receptor beta chains below were found in one sample sequenced in a study of shared clonotypes between healthy human individuals (dated by TCRdb to about 2020). Libraries were built with the immunoSEQ multiplex PCR assay. TCRdb stores this immuneACCESS table with in-frame sequences only. Part of the clones is absent; in the studies checked, under half of the shortfall reflects unresolved V genes, and no reason is known for the rest. The sample includes approximately 460,000 clones, with more than 70% observed a single time. Around 13% of the sample lies in the top ten. Sequenced sample: PBMCs. The receptors were gathered from a woman aged 40 to 49 in good health. Some clones in this sample may be carry-over from other donors' samples.

The gene calls are TRBV6-4 and TRBJ2-1; TRBD2 is a possible D gene (6 bases). The CDR3 runs 15 residues. The germline V gene has CDR1 MRHNA and CDR2 SNTAGT. V dropped 0 bases and J dropped 3 bases, with 9 bases sitting between them. This CDR3 is CASSDSGLHYNEQFF. The CDR3 nucleotides are TGTGCCAGCAGTGACTCGGGACTCCACTACAATGAGCAGTTCTTC.

V is TRBV27 and J is TRBJ2-7, with 7 bases fitting TRBD2. In germline, CDR1 is MNHEY, CDR2 SMNVEV (reference sequence). The CDR3 runs to 13 residues. The V gene end was trimmed by 6 bases and the J gene end by 2 bases; junction bases not matched to a gene: 4. CDR3: CASRASGTYEQYF. As DNA, the CDR3 is TGTGCCAGCAGGGCTAGCGGTACCTACGAGCAGTACTTC.

The rearrangement uses TRBV25-1 and TRBJ2-7; D gene uncertain. Trimming pared 0 bases from V and 4 bases from J, leaving 7 bases between. The CDR3 is 13 amino acids. Germline V gene lookup returns CDR1 MGHDK and CDR2 SYGVNS. CDR3 coding DNA: TGTGCCAGCAGTGAATATGGCGGTTACGAGCAGTACTTC. This codes for CASSEYGGYEQYF.

This clone was counted a single time. A far larger clone is just one base off, so this is likely a read error. The chain combines TRBV27 with TRBJ1-3; D is unclear. CDR3 length equals 13 residues. CDR1 is MNHEY, CDR2 SMNVEV, per germline (reference sequence). CDR3 amino acids: CASSLARGNTTYF. The CDR3, as DNA: TGTGCCAGCAGTTTAGCAAGAGGAAACACCACATATTTT.

The rearrangement uses TRBV9 and TRBJ1-1; TRBD1 agrees at 12 bases. Germline V lookup: CDR1 SGDLS, CDR2 YYNGEE. CDR3 length: 15 amino acids. After removal of 3 bases from V and 5 bases from J, the junction contained 5 bases not matched to a gene. In DNA form, the CDR3 reads TGTGCCAGCAGCGGCGGGACAGGGGGCTGGACTGAAGCTTTCTTT. Protein product: CASSGGTGGWTEAFF.

The chain joins TRBV19 to TRBJ1-1; TRBD1 matches at 8 bases. This CDR3 has 14 residues. V was clipped by 7 bases and J by 6 bases; unmatched bases: 10. Germline V gene data show CDR1 as LNHDA and CDR2 as SQIVND (reference sequence). The CDR3 DNA reads as TGTGCCAGTACCCTCCGGGACAGGATGCCTGAAGCTTTCTTT. It translates to CASTLRDRMPEAFF.

The gene calls are TRBV6-6 and TRBJ2-3; 9 bases are a match to TRBD1. Per the germline V gene, CDR1 is MNHNY and CDR2 is SVGAGI (reference sequence). Trimming cost V 8 bases and J 3 bases; bases outside gene matches: 6. The CDR3 runs 14 residues. CDR3 coding DNA: TGTGCCAGCGGTTGGACAGGGGTTACAGATACGCAGTATTTT. Its translation: CASGWTGVTDTQYF.

The CDR3 region has the DNA TGTGCCAGCAGTTCTCCGGCGACTAGCGGATACAATTATGAGCAGTTCTTC. Translating it yields CASSSPATSGYNYEQFF. This rearrangement joins TRBV28 to TRBJ2-1; 9 nucleotides match TRBD2. The CDR3 runs 17 residues. Losses at the gene ends were 4 bases for V and 8 bases for J; bases not matched to a gene: 15. In germline, CDR1 is MDHEN, CDR2 SYDVKM.

J is TRBJ1-2 and V is TRBV2; perhaps TRBD1 as D (6 bases). This CDR3 has 14 residues. Trimming removed 3 bases from V and 6 bases from J, with 14 bases in between. Germline CDR1 SNHLY, CDR2 FYNNEI. This CDR3 reads CASSEGGQADGYTF. CDR3 DNA sequence: TGTGCCAGCAGTGAGGGGGGGCAGGCGGATGGCTACACCTTC.

The chain recombines TRBV5-4 with TRBJ1-1; TRBD1 matches 7 bases. The junction had 9 bases not matched to a gene; V was cut back by 4 bases and J by 0 bases. The CDR3 is 16 amino acids. Germline CDR1 and CDR2: SGHNT and YYREEE (reference sequence). CDR3 bases: TGTGCCAGCAGCCCGGAAGTACAGGGGCTGAACACTGAAGCTTTCTTT. The encoded protein is CASSPEVQGLNTEAFF.

This clone was counted a few times. This chain connects TRBV21-1 to TRBJ1-1; the D call in the table, TRBD1, was not verified against the DNA. TRBV21-1 is tagged as a pseudogene. This CDR3 is 17 amino acids long. CDR3 in amino acids: CASSKGRGGTEAPEAFF. For the CDR3, the DNA is TGTGCCAGCAGCAAAGGGAGAGGGGGGACAGAGGCGCCTGAAGCTTTCTTT.

The rearrangement uses TRBV5-1 and TRBJ1-2, with 7 bases that match TRBD1. The CDR3 is made up of 14 amino acids. V shed 4 bases, J shed 2 bases, and the junction held 5 bases outside the gene matches. Germline-derived CDR1 and CDR2 are SGHRS and YFSETQ. This CDR3 is CASSLGQENYGYTF. CDR3 nucleotide sequence: TGCGCCAGCAGCCTAGGACAGGAGAACTATGGCTACACCTTC.

This clone was recorded only once. The chain is built from TRBV28 and TRBJ1-4; D gene uncertain. This CDR3 is built from 13 residues. The germline V and J ends were trimmed by 6 bases and 6 bases, with 11 bases remaining between them. CDR1 and CDR2 (germline): MDHEN, SYDVKM. In DNA, the CDR3 is TGTGCCAGCAGAGCAGACCAGTATGAAAAACTGTTTTTT. Translation: CASRADQYEKLFF.

The chain employs TRBV7-2 and TRBJ2-7, with TRBD2 identical over 7 bases. CDR1 and CDR2 (germline): SGHTA, FQGNSA. The CDR3 spans 15 residues. Unmatched junction bases numbered 3, after V lost 0 bases and J lost 1 base. The CDR3 sequence: CASSLAWEGSYEQYF. The CDR3 DNA reads as TGTGCCAGCAGCTTAGCATGGGAGGGATCCTACGAGCAGTACTTC. Drawing the rest from reference TRBV7-2 and TRBJ2-7, the complete variable domain is GAGVSQSPSNKVTEKGKDVELRCDPISGHTALYWYRQSLGQGLEFLIYFQGNSAPDKSGLPSDRFSAERTGGSVSTLTIQRTQQEDSAVYLCASSLAWEGSYEQYFGPGTRLTVT.

This clone was seen just once. V is TRBV4-2 and J is TRBJ2-1, with D perhaps TRBD1 or TRBD2 (5 bases each). V gave up 4 bases and J gave up 1 base, with 14 bases separating them. The germline CDR1 and CDR2 sequences are LGHNA and YNFKEQ. The CDR3 sequence is 16 residues long. CDR3 protein: CASSPEGRLSYNEQFF. Here the CDR3 DNA reads TGTGCCAGCAGCCCCGAGGGGCGTTTGTCCTACAATGAGCAGTTCTTC.

Details on this clone: A much larger clone sits a single nucleotide away, making a read error possible. The gene calls are TRBV6-6 and TRBJ2-7; D unresolved. Trimming removed 5 bases at V and 2 bases at J, with 10 bases between. This CDR3 spans 13 amino acids. Germline V lookup: CDR1 MNHNY, CDR2 SVGAGI (reference sequence). DNA for the CDR3: TGTGCCAGCAGTCCAGGTCCCGCCTACGAGCAGTACTTC. Amino acid sequence: CASSPGPAYEQYF.

Points on this clone: A read error is likely here: a far larger clone is one base away. The rearrangement links TRBV27 to TRBJ1-1, with 7 bases identical to TRBD1. This CDR3 has 14 residues. The germline V gene encodes CDR1 MNHEY and CDR2 SMNVEV (reference sequence). DNA for the CDR3: TGTGCCAGCAGTTGGGACAGCCCTGAGGGTGAAGCTATCTTT. Its protein is CASSWDSPEGEAIF.

This clone came up once. The rearrangement joins TRBV9 to TRBJ2-5; TRBD2 agrees at 10 bases. The CDR3 sequence is 15 residues long. V shed 2 bases and J 4 bases; nucleotides not matched to a gene: 5. CDR1 is SGDLS and CDR2 is YYNGEE in the germline V gene. The CDR3 loop reads CASSVGLAGVETQYF. In nucleotides, the CDR3 is TGTGCCAGCAGCGTTGGGCTAGCGGGAGTAGAGACCCAGTACTTC.

The chain couples TRBV5-1 to TRBJ2-7, with no clear D. CDR1 and CDR2 from the germline V gene are SGHRS and YFSETQ. The CDR3 is 15 residues long. V lost 0 bases and J lost 2, with 12 bases in between. Here the CDR3 reads CASSLGPGQAYEQYF. The CDR3 DNA reads as TGCGCCAGCAGCTTGGGCCCGGGTCAGGCCTACGAGCAGTACTTC. The complete variable domain, with remaining parts taken from reference TRBV5-1 and TRBJ2-7, reads KAGVTQTPRYLIKTRGQQVTLSCSPISGHRSVSWYQQTPGQGLQFLFEYFSETQRNKGNFPGRFSGRQFSNSRSEMNVSTLELGDSALYLCASSLGPGQAYEQYFGPGTRLTVT.

The chain couples TRBV11-2 to TRBJ1-4; D ambiguous. V gave up 3 bases and J gave up 5 bases, with 10 bases separating them. Per the germline V gene, CDR1 is SGHAT and CDR2 is FQNNGV. CDR3 size: 14 residues. CDR3 protein: CASSFGVTNEKLFF. The CDR3 nucleotides read TGTGCCAGCAGCTTTGGGGTAACAAATGAAAAACTGTTTTTT.

The genes are TRBV23-1 and TRBJ1-1; D not certain. TRBV23-1 belongs to the ORF category, with a function that is uncertain. V was trimmed by 3 bases and J by 1 base, leaving 9 bases between them. This CDR3 spans 14 amino acids. CDR3 in amino acids: CASSQGRPNTEAFF. For the CDR3, the DNA is TGCGCCAGCAGTCAGGGCCGGCCGAACACTGAAGCTTTCTTT.

On this clone itself: The junction and the germline gene differ at one end; a read error may be behind it. The chain links TRBV13 to TRBJ1-1; TRBD1 aligns across 9 bases. The CDR3 loop spans 16 amino acids. Germline CDR1 reads PRHDT; CDR2 reads FYEKMQ (reference sequence). CDR3 sequence (DNA): TGTGCCAGCAGCCTGAACAGGGGGCAGATGAACGCTGAAGCTTTCTTT. Encoded protein: CASSLNRGQMNAEAFF.

Worth noting for this clone: This likely came from a read error, as a far larger clone is one base away. Because it lacks the conserved phenylalanine or tryptophan at the end, this CDR3 is likely a read error. This chain links TRBV6-5 with TRBJ1-5; D unclear. V was pared by 6 bases and J by 0 bases, with 6 bases between. Germline V gives CDR1 MNHEY, CDR2 SVGAGI. CDR3 size: 13 residues. CDR3 sequence reads: CASRGNSNQPQHL. The CDR3 DNA reads as TGTGCCAGCAGAGGAAATAGCAATCAGCCCCAGCATCTT.

This chain joins TRBV19 and TRBJ2-7; TRBD2 matches at 12 bases. Losses at the gene ends were 6 bases for V and 4 bases for J; bases not matched to a gene: 4. The CDR3 is made up of 14 amino acids. Germline lookup yields CDR1 LNHDA and CDR2 SQIVND (reference sequence). The CDR3, as DNA: TGTGCCAGTAGGGCGACTAGCGGGGGATACGAGCAGTACTTC. It specifies CASRATSGGYEQYF.

In this sample, this clone turned up once. The rearrangement joins TRBV7-6 to TRBJ1-3, with TRBD1 as a possible D gene (6 bases). CDR3 length: 16 amino acids. Germline values: CDR1 SGHVS, CDR2 FNYEAQ. Trimming stripped 4 bases from V and 2 bases from J, with 15 bases between. The DNA of the CDR3 is TGTGCCAGCAGCTCACAGGGAGGTGGTCCTGGAAACACCATATATTTT. Protein product: CASSSQGGGPGNTIYF.